What follows are 22 T cell receptor beta chains derived from one specimen sequenced in a study of identical twins (dated by TCRdb to the mid-2010s). The method was 5' RACE. The instrument given in TCRdb is Illumina HiSeq 2000. TCRdb passed the public sequencing reads through fastp at Q25 and MiXCR, retaining productive beta sequences. Entries are consolidated by CDR3 protein sequence, retaining the most common genes and DNA. The sample table contains approximately 670,000 distinct CDR3 sequences; only one count was recorded for 5.5% to 6.5% of them. The top ten hold around 1.7% of the sample. Sequencing was carried out using naive T cells sorted from blood. Read against the paper, the sample's cell subset or site label means: cells isolated with a human naive T-cell isolation kit. The receptors stem from a man aged 18-30 years in good health.

The CDR3 loop is CSADGLAEETQYF. CDR3 DNA sequence: TGCAGTGCTGACGGACTAGCCGAAGAGACCCAGTACTTC. V gene TRBV20-1 combines with J gene TRBJ2-5; 8 bases agree with TRBD2. Germline V gene data show CDR1 as DFQATT and CDR2 as SNEGSKA (reference sequence). With V trimmed by 5 bases and J by 3 bases, 5 bases remained unmatched. This CDR3 comprises 13 residues.

This clonotype was seen a handful of times. This chain uses TRBV7-2 with TRBJ2-5; TRBD2 aligns across 11 bases. Germline CDR1 and CDR2: SGHTA and FQGNSA. J gave up 4 bases and V 1 base, and 5 bases lay outside the gene matches. The CDR3 totals 16 residues. The CDR3 DNA reads TGTGCCAGCAGCTTAGAGTTAGCGGGAGGGGGAGAGACCCAGTACTTC. Translating it yields CASSLELAGGGETQYF.

CDR3 sequence: CASSIGAPTDTQYF. For the CDR3, the DNA is TGTGCCAGTAGTATTGGGGCGCCCACAGATACGCAGTATTTT. The V call is TRBV19, the J call TRBJ2-3; D perhaps matches TRBD1 (5 bases). Germline V gene sequence: CDR1 LNHDA, CDR2 SQIVND (reference sequence). The CDR3 is 14 residues long. Deletions cut 3 bases from V and 2 bases from J, with 9 bases between.

This clonotype was found many times. As DNA, the CDR3 is TGCAGCGTTGAAGAAGGGAACCCCTCCTACGAGCAGTACTTC. It is translated as CSVEEGNPSYEQYF. The genes are TRBV29-1 and TRBJ2-7, with D hard to call. The CDR3 covers 14 residues. Germline CDR1 reads SQVTM; CDR2 reads ANQGSEA. V was cut by 0 bases and J by 0 bases, with 9 bases left in between.

This clonotype has just a few counts. The chain is built from TRBV5-1 and TRBJ2-1; TRBD2 matches 10 bases. J lost 6 bases, V lost 2 bases, and 14 bases had no gene match. CDR1 and CDR2 from the germline V gene are SGHRS and YFSETQ. CDR3 length: 18 residues. DNA of the CDR3: TGCGCCAGCAGCTTCCTGGCAGGGTGGCTAGCGGGGGTCAATGAGCAGTTCTTC. Amino acid sequence: CASSFLAGWLAGVNEQFF. Full variable domain (outside the CDR3, taken from reference TRBV5-1 and TRBJ2-1): KAGVTQTPRYLIKTRGQQVTLSCSPISGHRSVSWYQQTPGQGLQFLFEYFSETQRNKGNFPGRFSGRQFSNSRSEMNVSTLELGDSALYLCASSFLAGWLAGVNEQFFGPGTRLTVL.

V gene TRBV2 combines with J gene TRBJ2-5; 7 bases are a match to TRBD2. V was clipped by 7 bases and J by 7 bases; unmatched bases: 6. This CDR3 spans 12 amino acids. Germline-derived CDR1 and CDR2 are SNHLY and FYNNEI. CDR3 DNA sequence: TGTGCCAGCAAAGGACTAGTTGGGACCCAGTACTTC. It is translated as CASKGLVGTQYF.

This sequence joins TRBV7-2 and TRBJ2-3; the D is unclear. Germline assignment: CDR1 SGHTA and CDR2 FQGNSA. This CDR3 is 16 amino acids long. V dropped 3 bases and J dropped 0 bases, with 13 bases sitting between them. The CDR3 DNA reads TGTGCCAGCAGCTTCTTAGGGTTCGGGAGCACAGATACGCAGTATTTT. This sequence encodes CASSFLGFGSTDTQYF.

This clonotype was recorded a few times. V gene TRBV7-2 combines with J gene TRBJ2-1; 9 nucleotides line up with TRBD2. The V and J ends lost 3 bases and 8 bases, in that order; junction bases with no gene match: 11. Looked up from germline, CDR1 is SGHTA and CDR2 is FQGNSA. The CDR3 extends over 16 amino acids. The CDR3 spells CASSLDLSGRPHEQFF. The DNA for the CDR3 is TGTGCCAGCAGCTTGGACCTTAGCGGGAGACCCCATGAGCAGTTCTTC.

This clonotype was counted ten times or more. The gene calls are TRBV10-3 and TRBJ2-1, with TRBD2 as a possible D gene (6 bases). The CDR3 length is 13 residues. V was trimmed by 1 base and J by 10 bases, leaving 11 bases between them. Germline V CDR1 and CDR2: ENHRY, SYGVKD. CDR3 amino acids: CAISEFVGGEQFF. The CDR3 DNA sequence: TGTGCCATCAGTGAGTTCGTGGGGGGAGAGCAGTTCTTC.

This clonotype was recorded at least ten times. The gene calls are TRBV20-1 and TRBJ1-1; no definite D call. V shed 3 bases and J shed 6 bases, with 17 bases lying between them. Germline V CDR1 and CDR2: DFQATT, SNEGSKA (reference sequence). The CDR3 totals 14 residues. CDR3 sequence reads: CSASVPGRVAEAFF. The CDR3 nucleotides read TGCAGTGCTAGTGTCCCGGGGAGGGTCGCTGAAGCTTTCTTT.

The table lists this clonotype with many counts. The rearrangement uses TRBV11-1 and TRBJ2-1; 12 nucleotides line up with TRBD2. The CDR3 length is 18 residues. The ends lost 4 bases at V and 7 bases at J; junction bases unmatched: 14. The germline CDR1 and CDR2 sequences are SGHAT and FQDESV (reference sequence). CDR3 DNA: TGTGCCAGCAGCTCAAGAAAACCGGGACTAGCGGGTGTGAATGAGCAGTTCTTC. This translates into CASSSRKPGLAGVNEQFF.

The chain employs TRBV7-9 and TRBJ2-7, with no clear D. Germline loops: CDR1 SEHNR, CDR2 FQNEAQ (reference sequence). The CDR3 contains 14 residues. The V end was cut by 1 base, the J end by 3 bases, with 10 bases between. CDR3 sequence (DNA): TGTGCCAGCAGCTTAGGGTCGTCACACTACGAGCAGTACGTC. It is translated as CASSLGSSHYEQYV.

This clonotype showed up many times. The chain combines TRBV10-3 with TRBJ2-1; 8 nucleotides agree with TRBD2. Germline assignment: CDR1 ENHRY and CDR2 SYGVKD. The CDR3 sequence is 15 residues long. Trimming took 3 bases from V and 7 from J; bases not matched to a gene: 8. The CDR3 DNA follows: TGTGCCATCAGTGACCCAGCGGGAGTCAGGAATGAGCAGTTCTTC. As protein: CAISDPAGVRNEQFF.

The chain is built from TRBV29-1 and TRBJ2-2; 7 bases align to TRBD1. CDR3 length: 11 amino acids. Germline values: CDR1 SQVTM, CDR2 ANQGSEA. The CDR3 region has the DNA TGCGGATACAGGGGTGTCGGGGAGCTGTTTTTT. Its protein is CGYRGVGELFF.

This clonotype was observed many times. The rearrangement joins TRBV29-1 to TRBJ2-5; 8 bases are a match to TRBD1. J lost 1 base, V lost 6 bases, and 7 bases had no gene match. The CDR3 is 14 residues long. Germline values: CDR1 SQVTM, CDR2 ANQGSEA. For the CDR3, the DNA is TGCAGCGTGGGAGGACAGGGCGGCCAAGAGACCCAGTACTTC. It yields the protein CSVGGQGGQETQYF.

Ten or more counts support this clonotype. The chain joins TRBV12-3 or TRBV12-4 to TRBJ1-5; 11 bases are a match to TRBD1. This CDR3 has 15 residues. J gave up 3 bases and V 7 bases, and 5 bases lay outside the gene matches. This CDR3 reads CASKPGQGVNQPQHF. The CDR3 nucleotides are TGTGCCAGCAAACCGGGACAGGGGGTCAATCAGCCCCAGCATTTT.

This clonotype was seen a few times. The chain is built from TRBV2 and TRBJ1-2, with a weak D call TRBD1 (6 bases). There are 13 residues in the CDR3. CDR1 SNHLY and CDR2 FYNNEI come from the germline V gene. The germline V and J ends were trimmed by 5 bases and 4 bases, with 11 bases remaining between them. CDR3 DNA sequence: TGTGCCAGCAGTATAAGGGGGATCTATGGCTACACCTTC. Amino acid sequence: CASSIRGIYGYTF.

The V gene is TRBV14, the J gene TRBJ2-5, with 9 bases fitting TRBD1. V trimming: 7 bases; J trimming: 4 bases; junction bases outside the gene matches: 10. The CDR3 length is 15 residues. Germline CDR1 is SGHDN and CDR2 is FVKESK. The CDR3 bases are TGTGCCAGCAAACTCGGGACAGGGAGGAGAGAGACCCAGTACTTC. This codes for CASKLGTGRRETQYF.

The rearrangement uses TRBV28 and TRBJ2-3, with no clear D. CDR3 length: 17 amino acids. Germline CDR1 reads MDHEN; CDR2 reads SYDVKM. Deletions cut 1 base from V and 6 bases from J, with 20 bases between. The CDR3 nucleotides are TGTGCCAGCAGTTTATCCCGAGGTGGCGTATCGGGCGATACGCAGTATTTT. As protein: CASSLSRGGVSGDTQYF.

This clonotype was counted between two and nine times. The chain carries TRBV28 and TRBJ2-7; D gene ambiguous. CDR3 length: 16 amino acids. V was pared by 2 bases and J by 0 bases, with 14 bases between. CDR1 and CDR2 (germline): MDHEN, SYDVKM. The CDR3 reads CASSLEVRWSSYEQYF. In DNA, the CDR3 is TGTGCCAGCAGTTTAGAGGTCCGCTGGAGCTCCTACGAGCAGTACTTC.

The J gene is TRBJ2-3, the V gene TRBV7-6, with 8 bases that match TRBD2. V lost 4 bases and J lost 4; bases outside the gene matches: 13. The germline CDR1 and CDR2 sequences are SGHVS and FNYEAQ. This CDR3 comprises 17 residues. The DNA for the CDR3 is TGTGCCAGCAGCTCAGACCGTAGCGGGATCGATCCAGATACGCAGTATTTT. Its protein is CASSSDRSGIDPDTQYF.

This clonotype was detected once. V is TRBV6-1 and J is TRBJ2-2; D gene unclear. V was trimmed by 6 bases and J by 4 bases, leaving 9 bases between them. The germline V gene has CDR1 MNHNS and CDR2 SASEGT. There are 13 residues in the CDR3. The CDR3 DNA reads as TGTGCCAGCAGCGGGTGGTTCACCGGGGAGCTGTTTTTT. Its protein product is CASSGWFTGELFF.